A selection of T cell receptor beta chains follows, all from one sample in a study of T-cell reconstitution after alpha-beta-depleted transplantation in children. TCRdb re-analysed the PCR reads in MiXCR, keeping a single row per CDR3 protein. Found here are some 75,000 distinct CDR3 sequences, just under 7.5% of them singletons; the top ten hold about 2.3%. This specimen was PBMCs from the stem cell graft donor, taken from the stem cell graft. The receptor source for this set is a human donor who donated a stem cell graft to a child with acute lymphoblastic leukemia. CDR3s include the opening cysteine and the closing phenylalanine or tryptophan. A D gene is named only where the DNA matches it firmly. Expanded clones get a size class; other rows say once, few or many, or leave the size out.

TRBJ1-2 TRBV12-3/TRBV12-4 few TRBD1 TGTGCCAGCAGGGACAGGGGCATCTGCACCTTC CASRDRGICTF
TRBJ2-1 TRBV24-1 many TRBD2 TGTGCCACCAGTGGAGCGGGGGGAACCTACAATGAGCAGTTCTTC CATSGAGGTYNEQFF
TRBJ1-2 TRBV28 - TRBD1 TGTGCCAGCAGCGCGACAGGGGGCTATGGCTACACCTTC CASSATGGYGYTF
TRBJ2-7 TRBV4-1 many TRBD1 TGCGCCAGCAGCCAACTCATCTGGGACAGGGGGCGCCACGAGCAGTACTTC CASSQLIWDRGRHEQYF
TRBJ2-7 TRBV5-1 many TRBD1 TGCGCCAGCAGCTCTGGACAGGTCCAGTACGAGCAGTACTTC CASSSGQVQYEQYF
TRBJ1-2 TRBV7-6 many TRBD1 TGTGCCAGCAGCTCCAGACAGGGGACTAACTATGGCTACACCTTC CASSSRQGTNYGYTF
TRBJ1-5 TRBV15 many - TGTGCCACCAGGGAGGGGGGTAATAGCAATCAGCCCCAGCATTTT CATREGGNSNQPQHF
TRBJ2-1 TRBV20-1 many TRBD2 TGCAGTGCTAGAAAGACTAGCGGGAGGTCAGGGCCCATGGAGCAGTTCTTC CSARKTSGRSGPMEQFF
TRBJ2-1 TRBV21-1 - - TGTGCCAGCAACTCAGACAGCGGCCTAAATCGGCAGTTCTTC CASNSDSGLNRQFF
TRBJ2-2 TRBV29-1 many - TGCAGCGCCCCGGACGGCAACACCGGGGAGCTGTTTTTT CSAPDGNTGELFF
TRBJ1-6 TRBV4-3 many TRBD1 TGCGCCAGCAGCCAAGTAAGGGGGCTCTCTAATTCACCCCTCCACTTT CASSQVRGLSNSPLHF
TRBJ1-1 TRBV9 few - TGTGCCAGCAGTCCTGAGACAGGAGCCGTAGCTTTCTTT CASSPETGAVAFF
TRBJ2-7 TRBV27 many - TGTGCCAGCAGTTTATCGAAAGTTTCCGAGAGCTCCTACGAGCAGTACTTC CASSLSKVSESSYEQYF
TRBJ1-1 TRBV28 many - TGTGCCAGCAGTTTACTGGGGACTGAAGCTTTCTTT CASSLLGTEAFF
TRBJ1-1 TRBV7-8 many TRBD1 TGTGCCAGCAGCTTAAGAGCAGGGGGGATGAACACTGAAGCTTTCTTT CASSLRAGGMNTEAFF
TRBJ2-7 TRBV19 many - TGTGCCAGTAGGGCACGGACACCCAACTCCTACGAGCAGTACTTC CASRARTPNSYEQYF
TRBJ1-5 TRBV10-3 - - TGTGCCATCAGTGGGGGGGGGAGCAATCAGCCCCAGCATTTT CAISGGGSNQPQHF
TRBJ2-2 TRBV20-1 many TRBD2 TGCAGTGCTAATAGCGGGGGGCCGAACACCGGGGAGCTGTTTTTT CSANSGGPNTGELFF
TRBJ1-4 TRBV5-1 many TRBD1 TGCGCCAGCACCGACAGGGGAGGCCCTAATAATGAAAAACTGTTTTTT CASTDRGGPNNEKLFF
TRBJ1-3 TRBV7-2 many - TGTGCCAGCAGCCTACAACCTACCGGGTCTGGAAACACCATATATTTT CASSLQPTGSGNTIYF
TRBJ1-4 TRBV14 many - TGTGCCAGCAGCCCCCGGGGCGCAACTAATGAAAAACTGTTTTTT CASSPRGATNEKLFF
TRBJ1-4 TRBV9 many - TGTGCCAGCAGCGCCCTACTGGGCGCGAATGAAAAACTGTTTTTT CASSALLGANEKLFF
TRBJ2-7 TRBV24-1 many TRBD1 TGTGCCACCAGTGACGACCCGGGACAGGGCGCACGCGAGCAGTACTTC CATSDDPGQGAREQYF
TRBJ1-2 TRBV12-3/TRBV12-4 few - TGTGCCAGCAGTTTAAAGGGACAACCAAACTATGGCTACACCTTC CASSLKGQPNYGYTF
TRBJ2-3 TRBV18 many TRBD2 TGTGCCAGCTCACCAGCGGGAGTGGCCACAGATACGCAGTATTTT CASSPAGVATDTQYF
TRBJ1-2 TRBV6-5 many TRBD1 TGTGCCAGCAACACGAACTTAAATGGACAGGGCTATGGCTACACCTTC CASNTNLNGQGYGYTF
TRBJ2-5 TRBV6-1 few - TGTGCCAGCAGTGAAGGGCCAGACCAAGAGACCCAGTACTTC CASSEGPDQETQYF
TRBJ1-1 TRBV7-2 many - TGTGCCAGCAGCTCGGGTCGCGGCGGCACTGAAGCTTTCTTT CASSSGRGGTEAFF
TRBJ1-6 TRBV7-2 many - TGTGCCAGCAGCTTAGCCTTAGTCCACAATTGGGGTTCACCCCTCCACTTT CASSLALVHNWGSPLHF
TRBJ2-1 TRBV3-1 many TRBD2 TGTGCCAGCAGCCAACGGGGACTAGATGATGAGCAGTTCTTC CASSQRGLDDEQFF
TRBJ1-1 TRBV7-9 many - TGTGCCAGCAGCTTGGGTCAGGGCACTGAAGCTTTCTTT CASSLGQGTEAFF
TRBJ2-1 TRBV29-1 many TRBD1 TGCAGCGTTTTGGAGACAGGGGTGACCCAGTTCTTC CSVLETGVTQFF
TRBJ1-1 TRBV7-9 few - TGTGCCAGCAGCCAAGATGGCGGACTGAACACTGAAGCTTTCTTT CASSQDGGLNTEAFF
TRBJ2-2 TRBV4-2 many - TGTGCCAGTCTAGGAGGGGACACCGGGGAGCTGTTTTTT CASLGGDTGELFF
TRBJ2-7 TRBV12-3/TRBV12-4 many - TGTGCCAGCAGTTTAGAGACCATAGGGTACGAGCAGTACTTC CASSLETIGYEQYF